Shown below are 27 T cell receptor beta chains from a single sample sequenced in a study of T cell responses to AZD1222 COVID-19 vaccine. Sequencing used immunoSEQ multiplex PCR; TCRdb keeps in-frame clones, though not all of them. Among roughly 120,000 clones, 87% were seen once, and the ten largest hold roughly 2.7%. Sequenced material: peripheral blood, taken 28 days after the second AZD1222 dose. Receptors were obtained from an adult who received the AZD1222 COVID-19 vaccine.

CDR3 amino acids: CASRDRTKNTEAFF. Here the CDR3 DNA reads TGTGCCAGCAGGGACCGCACGAAGAACACTGAAGCTTTCTTT. The J gene is TRBJ1-1, the V gene TRBV6-5, with D unresolved. The V end was cut by 6 bases, the J end by 1 base, with 12 bases between. Germline V gene sequence: CDR1 MNHEY, CDR2 SVGAGI. The CDR3 contains 14 residues.

This chain links TRBV4-1 with TRBJ2-1, with 7 bases lining up with TRBD1. Trimming cost V 4 bases and J 6 bases; bases outside gene matches: 15. The CDR3 sequence is 17 residues long. Germline V gene data show CDR1 as MGHRA and CDR2 as YSYEKL. CDR3 protein: CASSRSQGRPVGNEQFF. The CDR3 DNA is TGCGCCAGCAGCCGATCACAGGGGCGCCCTGTCGGCAATGAGCAGTTCTTC.

This clone appeared once. This rearrangement joins TRBV18 to TRBJ2-6, with 7 nucleotides matching TRBD2. This CDR3 comprises 13 residues. Losses at the gene ends were 4 bases for V and 9 bases for J; bases not matched to a gene: 3. Germline CDR1 and CDR2: KGHSH and LQKENI. The CDR3 nucleotides are TGTGCCAGCTCACGGGAGGGGAACAACGTCCTGACTTTC. Translating it yields CASSREGNNVLTF.

The chain combines TRBV29-1 with TRBJ1-1, with D perhaps TRBD1 (6 bases). V lost 0 bases and J lost 5, with 16 bases in between. The CDR3 has 15 residues. CDR1 is SQVTM, CDR2 ANQGSEA, per germline. This chain's CDR3 is CSVEDRRGRGTEAFF. CDR3 in DNA: TGCAGCGTTGAAGATCGCCGGGGGAGGGGGACTGAAGCTTTCTTT. Complete variable domain (other parts from reference TRBV29-1 and TRBJ1-1): SAVISQKPSRDICQRGTSLTIQCQVDSQVTMMFWYRQQPGQSLTLIATANQGSEATYESGFVIDKFPISRPNLTFSTLTVSNMSPEDSSIYLCSVEDRRGRGTEAFFGQGTRLTVV.

This chain connects TRBV4-3 to TRBJ1-4; D remains unclear. V was cut by 1 base and J by 7 bases, with 16 bases left in between. Germline V lookup: CDR1 LGHNA, CDR2 YSLEER. The CDR3 has 16 residues. The CDR3 bases are TGCGCCAGCAGCCAAGGTTCCATGGGCCCTGTTGAAAAACTGTTTTTT. Its translation: CASSQGSMGPVEKLFF.

The gene calls are TRBV15 and TRBJ2-2; D is unclear. The CDR3 loop spans 16 amino acids. Germline CDR1 LNHNV, CDR2 YYDKDF (reference sequence). V lost 0 bases and J 3 bases, leaving 11 bases between the germline ends. Written as DNA, the CDR3 is TGTGCCACCAGCAGAGATTCGTGGGCCTACACCGGGGAGCTGTTTTTT. Translation gives CATSRDSWAYTGELFF.

The gene calls are TRBV5-4 and TRBJ2-7, with 8 positions matching TRBD1. V lost 4 bases to trimming and J lost 1 base; unmatched junction nucleotides: 4. CDR1 and CDR2 from the germline V gene are SGHNT and YYREEE (reference sequence). The CDR3 consists of 14 residues. The CDR3 loop reads CASSPDRGSYEQYF. DNA for the CDR3: TGTGCCAGCAGCCCCGACAGGGGTTCCTACGAGCAGTACTTC.

This chain connects TRBV5-1 to TRBJ1-3; TRBD1 aligns across 8 bases. The germline gives CDR1 SGHRS, CDR2 YFSETQ. This CDR3 contains 14 residues. Trimming at V came to 6 bases and at J to 8 bases, leaving 10 bases not matched to a gene. The CDR3 DNA follows: TGCGCCAGCAAGAAGACAGGGGCCGTAGACACCATATATTTT. Its translation is CASKKTGAVDTIYF.

The DNA of the CDR3 is TGTGCCAGCAGCCCTTCCGGACTAGCGGGGGGGCAGAAAGATACGCAGTATTTT. Protein: CASSPSGLAGGQKDTQYF. The genes are TRBV9 and TRBJ2-3; 15 bases agree with TRBD2. The germline V gene encodes CDR1 SGDLS and CDR2 YYNGEE. CDR3 length: 18 residues. V trimming: 4 bases; J trimming: 5 bases; junction bases outside the gene matches: 11.

This clone was detected once. V and J are TRBV2 and TRBJ1-3, with 11 bases aligning to TRBD1. The CDR3 covers 15 residues. J gave up 7 bases and V 6 bases, and 8 bases lay outside the gene matches. Per germline, CDR1 SNHLY and CDR2 FYNNEI. The chain's CDR3 is CASREAGTGGNTIYF. In nucleotides, the CDR3 is TGTGCCAGCAGGGAGGCCGGGACAGGGGGGAACACCATATATTTT.

The chain joins TRBV27 to TRBJ1-1; the D is unclear. Trimming shortened V by 3 bases and J by 3 bases, and 8 bases separated the two germline ends. The V gene's germline CDR1 is MNHEY and CDR2 SMNVEV (reference sequence). The length of the CDR3 is 13 residues. The CDR3 spells CASSFTGDTEAFF. Written as DNA, the CDR3 is TGTGCCAGCAGTTTTACGGGAGACACTGAAGCTTTCTTT.

This sequence joins TRBV11-2 and TRBJ2-1; TRBD1 aligns across 8 bases. The J segment lost 3 bases and the V segment lost 2 bases, leaving 3 bases of the junction unmatched. Germline V lookup: CDR1 SGHAT, CDR2 FQNNGV. The CDR3 loop spans 15 amino acids. CDR3 sequence: CASSLRDRSYNEQFF. The CDR3 DNA follows: TGTGCCAGCAGCTTAAGGGACAGGAGCTACAATGAGCAGTTCTTC.

This chain links TRBV28 with TRBJ1-1; D is ambiguous. V lost 2 bases and J lost 4, with 8 bases in between. The CDR3 length is 13 residues. Per germline, CDR1 MDHEN and CDR2 SYDVKM. The CDR3 loop is CASSLVAGTEAFF. CDR3 sequence (DNA): TGTGCCAGCAGTTTAGTTGCGGGCACTGAAGCTTTCTTT. Filled out from reference TRBV28 and TRBJ1-1, the complete variable domain reads DVKVTQSSRYLVKRTGEKVFLECVQDMDHENMFWYRQDPGLGLRLIYFSYDVKMKEKGDIPEGYSVSREKKERFSLILESASTNQTSMYLCASSLVAGTEAFFGQGTRLTVV.

This clone appeared once. The rearrangement joins TRBV5-5 to TRBJ2-7; 7 bases match TRBD2. CDR3 length: 15 amino acids. J gave up 3 bases and V 4 bases, and 10 bases lay outside the gene matches. Germline V gene sequence: CDR1 SGHKS, CDR2 YYEKEE (reference sequence). The CDR3 nucleotides are TGTGCCAGCAGCCCGCGCCAGGGAGGGGACTACGAGCAGTACTTC. This encodes CASSPRQGGDYEQYF.

This chain links TRBV30 with TRBJ2-7; no reliable D call. Germline V gene sequence: CDR1 GTSNPN, CDR2 SVGIG (reference sequence). V lost 3 bases to trimming and J lost 5 bases, with 8 bases between them. The CDR3 length is 11 residues. CDR3 nucleotide sequence: TGTGCCTGGAGCGAGAAGGACGAGCAGTACTTC. Translated: CAWSEKDEQYF.

This sequence joins TRBV19 and TRBJ2-3, with D possibly TRBD2 on 6 matching bases. This CDR3 spans 13 amino acids. V was clipped by 3 bases and J by 12 bases, with 16 bases between them. Germline loops: CDR1 LNHDA, CDR2 SQIVND (reference sequence). CDR3: CASSISGGGIQYF. The DNA of the CDR3 is TGTGCCAGTAGTATCTCTGGCGGAGGGATCCAGTATTTT.

The genes are TRBV19 and TRBJ2-3; 11 positions agree with TRBD2. V lost 7 bases and J lost 1; bases outside the gene matches: 13. Germline loops: CDR1 LNHDA, CDR2 SQIVND (reference sequence). This CDR3 spans 18 amino acids. This chain's CDR3 is CASTPSIAGGRGTDTQYF. The DNA of the CDR3 is TGTGCCAGTACCCCTTCGATAGCGGGGGGGCGTGGCACAGATACGCAGTATTTT.

V and J are TRBV27 and TRBJ1-4; 9 nucleotides align to TRBD1. Germline V gene lookup returns CDR1 MNHEY and CDR2 SMNVEV (reference sequence). Trimming cost V 6 bases and J 10 bases; bases outside gene matches: 15. This CDR3 is built from 16 residues. CDR3 residues: CASRTLNRDRVRKLFF. CDR3 nucleotides: TGTGCCAGCAGGACCCTCAACCGGGACAGGGTTCGAAAACTGTTTTTT.

The rearrangement links TRBV19 to TRBJ1-2, with TRBD1 identical over 9 bases. Trimming removed 4 bases from V and 3 bases from J; junction bases left unmatched: 6. The CDR3 is made up of 15 amino acids. Germline V lookup: CDR1 LNHDA, CDR2 SQIVND (reference sequence). CDR3 amino acids: CASSRTGAEHYGYTF. DNA of the CDR3: TGTGCCAGTAGTAGGACAGGGGCGGAACACTATGGCTACACCTTC.

The chain joins TRBV7-2 to TRBJ2-7; 9 bases align to TRBD1. The V segment lost 4 bases and the J segment 4 bases; nucleotides outside the gene matches: 8. The V gene's germline CDR1 is SGHTA and CDR2 FQGNSA. There are 15 residues in the CDR3. The CDR3 coding sequence is TGTGCCAGCAGCTCTCCGGGACAGGGACGATACGAGCAGTACTTC. It specifies CASSSPGQGRYEQYF.

This chain uses TRBV3-1 (or the pseudogene TRBV3-2) with TRBJ1-3; D not certain. The CDR3 runs to 12 residues. Germline CDR1 reads LGHDT; CDR2 reads YNNKEL (reference sequence). The V and J ends lost 6 bases and 3 bases respectively, with 6 bases between them. The CDR3 bases are TGTGCCAGCAGTAGGGATGGAAACACCATATATTTT. It yields the protein CASSRDGNTIYF.

The J gene is TRBJ1-5, the V gene TRBV6-2 or TRBV6-3; 7 nucleotides agree with TRBD1. The ends lost 1 base at V and 7 bases at J; junction bases unmatched: 7. Per germline, CDR1 MNHEY and CDR2 SVGEGT. The CDR3 is 15 amino acids. CDR3 nucleotides: TGTGCCAGCAGTTACTGGACAGGCGCAAGGCAGCCCCAGCATTTT. This translates into CASSYWTGARQPQHF.

The chain is built from TRBV6-2 or TRBV6-3 and TRBJ2-3; either TRBD1 or TRBD2 may fit D (5 bases each). The CDR3 is made up of 16 amino acids. With 5 bases removed from V and 0 bases from J, the gap between germline ends came to 15 bases. Germline V CDR1 and CDR2: MNHEY, SVGEGT. CDR3 region: CASSRRDGASTDTQYF. The CDR3, as DNA: TGTGCCAGCAGTCGCAGGGACGGAGCTAGCACAGATACGCAGTATTTT.

The chain has TRBV7-9 and TRBJ1-4, with TRBD1 matching 8 bases. This CDR3 spans 15 amino acids. CDR1 is SEHNR, CDR2 FQNEAQ, per germline (reference sequence). V was clipped by 5 bases and J by 8 bases; unmatched bases: 10. CDR3 sequence: CASSTSGGRGEKLFF. CDR3 nucleotide sequence: TGTGCCAGCAGCACCTCAGGGGGCCGGGGAGAAAAACTGTTTTTT.

The chain carries TRBV9 and TRBJ2-5; either TRBD1 or TRBD2 may supply D (5 bases each). With 0 bases removed from V and 5 bases from J, the gap between germline ends came to 14 bases. CDR1 SGDLS and CDR2 YYNGEE come from the germline V gene. The CDR3 loop spans 15 amino acids. The CDR3 protein is CASSVGFREWETQYF. CDR3 nucleotides: TGTGCCAGCAGCGTAGGTTTCAGGGAGTGGGAGACCCAGTACTTC.

The chain links TRBV27 to TRBJ2-3; 9 bases agree with TRBD1. With V trimmed by 6 bases and J by 10 bases, 8 bases remained unmatched. The CDR3 has 13 residues. Germline V gives CDR1 MNHEY, CDR2 SMNVEV (reference sequence). The CDR3 bases are TGTGCCAGCAGGAACACAGGGGGCGTCCCGCAGTATTTT. Translation: CASRNTGGVPQYF.

This clone was seen just once. This sequence joins TRBV5-1 and TRBJ2-3, with D uncertain. Germline V lookup: CDR1 SGHRS, CDR2 YFSETQ. This CDR3 has 14 residues. V lost 1 base and J 3 bases, leaving 9 bases between the germline ends. CDR3 DNA: TGCGCCAGCAGCTTGCTATCTGCTACAGATACGCAGTATTTT. This encodes CASSLLSATDTQYF.